The 8 T cell receptor beta chains below all came from one sample that was sequenced in a study of CD8+CD57+ T cells in acquired aplastic anemia. Profiling of TCR beta VDJ combinations and CDR3 sequences used genomic DNA as template. TCRdb itself ran the reads through MiXCR, one entry per CDR3 protein. Of 40,000 or so distinct CDR3 sequences listed, around 82% are singletons. Material: sorted CD4+, CD8+, or CD8+CD57+ T cells (not recorded which) from PBMCs. Source of these receptors: a human donor in good health, serving as a control.

The CDR3 loop reads CASSEDRGSTDTQYF. As DNA, the CDR3 is TGTGCCAGCAGTGAGGACAGGGGGTCCACAGATACGCAGTATTTT. The genes are TRBV2 and TRBJ2-3; 10 positions match TRBD1. V was clipped by 3 bases and J by 2 bases; unmatched bases: 2. CDR3 length: 15 residues. Looked up from germline, CDR1 is SNHLY and CDR2 is FYNNEI.

In this sample, this clonotype turned up once. This rearrangement joins TRBV2 to TRBJ2-3; 10 bases are a match to TRBD1. CDR3 size: 15 residues. J gave up 4 bases and V 6 bases, and 7 bases lay outside the gene matches. Germline CDR1 reads SNHLY; CDR2 reads FYNNEI. The CDR3: CASSDTGTGADTQYF. CDR3 nucleotides: TGTGCCAGCAGCGATACCGGGACAGGGGCAGATACGCAGTATTTT.

The gene calls are TRBV2 and TRBJ2-7; no firm D call. The CDR3 runs 10 residues. Germline V gives CDR1 SNHLY, CDR2 FYNNEI. Trimming pared 8 bases from V and 4 bases from J, leaving 6 bases between. CDR3 nucleotides: TGTGCCAGCGGCGAGTACGAGCAGTACTTC. Encoded protein: CASGEYEQYF.

The V gene is TRBV2, the J gene TRBJ1-1; D unresolved. This CDR3 comprises 13 residues. CDR1 SNHLY and CDR2 FYNNEI come from the germline V gene. Trimming took off 6 bases at V and 1 base at J, with 9 bases between the two ends. The CDR3 DNA sequence: TGTGCCAGCAGCTCACAGCCGAACACTGAAGCTTTCTTT. This translates into CASSSQPNTEAFF.

The chain employs TRBV14 and TRBJ2-3; perhaps TRBD2 as D (5 bases). V lost 4 bases, J lost 2 bases, and 10 bases lay in between. This CDR3 region has 14 residues. Per germline, CDR1 SGHDN and CDR2 FVKESK. The CDR3 loop reads CASSLGRHTDTQYF. The CDR3 region has the DNA TGTGCCAGCAGCCTTGGGAGACACACAGATACGCAGTATTTT.

The rearrangement uses TRBV14 and TRBJ2-7; 7 bases are shared with TRBD1. The CDR3 sequence is 14 residues long. The germline CDR1 and CDR2 sequences are SGHDN and FVKESK. V dropped 6 bases and J dropped 7; count of bases not matched to a gene: 12. This chain's CDR3 is CASSYVDRVWEQYF. The CDR3 nucleotides read TGTGCCAGCAGTTACGTAGACAGGGTATGGGAGCAGTACTTC.

V is TRBV20-1 and J is TRBJ1-6, with 10 nucleotides matching TRBD1. The CDR3 has 14 amino acids. Germline CDR1 DFQATT, CDR2 SNEGSKA (reference sequence). V was pared by 3 bases and J by 7 bases, with 3 bases of the junction left unmatched. The CDR3, as DNA: TGCAGTGCTAGCCCGGGACAGGGGAATTCACCCCTCCACTTT. This encodes CSASPGQGNSPLHF.

The rearrangement joins TRBV10-3 to TRBJ1-6; D may be TRBD1 (5 bases). Trimming stripped 10 bases from V and 5 bases from J, with 15 bases between. Looked up from germline, CDR1 is ENHRY and CDR2 is SYGVKD. The CDR3 sequence is 14 residues long. The CDR3 sequence: CASSGTADNSPLHF. CDR3 coding DNA: TGTGCCAGCAGCGGGACCGCCGATAATTCACCCCTCCACTTT.